A single sample is the source of the 32 T cell receptor beta chains below, sequenced in a study of blood T cell repertoires in COVID-19. Sequenced by immunoSEQ multiplex PCR; TCRdb stores in-frame clones only, minus some. The sample yields 300,000 to 450,000 clones, more than 80% seen once. The specimen was peripheral blood. The source is a woman between 25 and 40 years old with COVID-19, enrolled during active disease.

This rearrangement joins TRBV7-2 to TRBJ1-2; D unclear. The CDR3 has 12 residues. Deletions cut 3 bases from V and 6 bases from J, with 8 bases between. Germline V gene sequence: CDR1 SGHTA, CDR2 FQGNSA. In DNA form, the CDR3 reads TGTGCCAGCAGCTTTGTGGAGGATGGCTACACCTTC. Its protein product is CASSFVEDGYTF. The complete variable domain, with remaining parts taken from reference TRBV7-2 and TRBJ1-2, reads GAGVSQSPSNKVTEKGKDVELRCDPISGHTALYWYRQSLGQGLEFLIYFQGNSAPDKSGLPSDRFSAERTGGSVSTLTIQRTQQEDSAVYLCASSFVEDGYTFGSGTRLTVV.

The V call is TRBV19, the J call TRBJ2-2, with D unresolved. The germline V gene has CDR1 LNHDA and CDR2 SQIVND (reference sequence). Trimming removed 2 bases from V and 5 bases from J, with 6 bases in between. The CDR3 extends over 13 amino acids. CDR3 coding DNA: TGTGCCAGTAGTATAACAGTTACCGGGGAGCTGTTTTTT. Translation gives CASSITVTGELFF.

The chain uses TRBV27 and TRBJ2-3; 9 bases are a match to TRBD1. CDR1 is MNHEY and CDR2 is SMNVEV in the germline V gene (reference sequence). CDR3 length equals 15 residues. J was trimmed by 6 bases and V by 2 bases; bases with no gene match: 6. The CDR3 bases are TGTGCCAGCAGTTTACCCGGGACAGGGCGGGATACGCAGTATTTT. Protein sequence: CASSLPGTGRDTQYF.

The rearrangement joins TRBV19 to TRBJ2-1; the D gene is possibly TRBD2 (6 bases). The CDR3 is 17 amino acids. V gave up 0 bases and J gave up 1 base, with 13 bases separating them. Germline CDR1 LNHDA, CDR2 SQIVND (reference sequence). In nucleotides, the CDR3 is TGTGCCAGTAGTATAGATCCGCCGGGACTTTCCTACAATGAGCAGTTCTTC. Amino acids: CASSIDPPGLSYNEQFF.

V usage is TRBV6-2 or TRBV6-3 and J usage is TRBJ2-1; TRBD2 might be the D (6 bases). This CDR3 comprises 17 residues. CDR1 is MNHEY, CDR2 SVGEGT, per germline. The V end lost 0 bases, the J end lost 7 bases, and 19 bases lay between the germline ends. The CDR3 here is CASSYSFGSGPPNEQFF. The CDR3 nucleotides read TGTGCCAGCAGTTACTCGTTCGGCAGCGGGCCCCCAAATGAGCAGTTCTTC.

The chain carries TRBV7-8 and TRBJ2-1; 9 nucleotides agree with TRBD2. The CDR3 spans 16 residues. V trimming: 0 bases; J trimming: 14 bases; junction bases outside the gene matches: 14. From germline, CDR1 is SGHVS and CDR2 FQNEAQ. The CDR3 DNA is TGTGCCAGCAGCTTAGCAGGGACTAGCACCGAATCAGGAGAGTTCTTC. This codes for CASSLAGTSTESGEFF.

The chain joins TRBV29-1 to TRBJ2-3; 9 bases are shared with TRBD2. The V segment lost 6 bases and the J segment 6 bases; nucleotides outside the gene matches: 13. The CDR3 contains 15 residues. The germline V gene has CDR1 SQVTM and CDR2 ANQGSEA. The CDR3 here is CSVPSAREGGDTQYF. In DNA form, the CDR3 reads TGCAGCGTCCCTTCAGCGCGGGAGGGCGGGGATACGCAGTATTTT.

The chain recombines TRBV18 with TRBJ1-1, with 8 bases aligning to TRBD1. The CDR3 extends over 19 amino acids. Per germline, CDR1 KGHSH and CDR2 LQKENI. V trimming: 2 bases; J trimming: 0 bases; junction bases outside the gene matches: 14. The DNA of the CDR3 is TGTGCCAGCTCACCAACTACCCGAGACAGGGGAGTAATGAACACTGAAGCTTTCTTT. Translated: CASSPTTRDRGVMNTEAFF.

The chain recombines TRBV2 with TRBJ2-3, with a possible D match to TRBD2 (7 bases). CDR3 length: 16 amino acids. The ends were cut back, 4 bases at V and 2 bases at J, with 16 bases in the middle. Germline V lookup: CDR1 SNHLY, CDR2 FYNNEI. This CDR3 reads CASSVEFGGLTDTQYF. The CDR3 nucleotides read TGTGCCAGCAGTGTAGAGTTCGGGGGGCTCACAGATACGCAGTATTTT.

This chain uses TRBV5-4 with TRBJ2-1; 10 bases align to TRBD1. This CDR3 region has 15 residues. J was trimmed by 4 bases and V by 4 bases; bases with no gene match: 5. In germline, CDR1 is SGHNT, CDR2 YYREEE (reference sequence). The CDR3 spells CASSPGTGDYNEQFF. CDR3 DNA sequence: TGTGCCAGCAGCCCCGGGACAGGGGATTACAATGAGCAGTTCTTC.

Remarks on this clone: This specimen includes other DNA sequences encoding the same CDR3. The V and J genes are TRBV2 and TRBJ1-1; D is possibly TRBD1 (5 bases). V dropped 0 bases and J dropped 11 bases, with 10 bases sitting between them. The germline CDR1 and CDR2 sequences are SNHLY and FYNNEI. The CDR3 consists of 12 residues. This chain's CDR3 is CASSEAGGEAFF. The CDR3 DNA reads TGTGCCAGCAGTGAAGCTGGGGGGGAGGCTTTCTTT.

This clone appeared a single time. The rearrangement joins TRBV5-4 to TRBJ1-1; D is uncertain. CDR1 SGHNT and CDR2 YYREEE come from the germline V gene (reference sequence). Trimming removed 0 bases from V and 4 bases from J, with 7 bases in between. CDR3 size: 13 residues. CDR3 in amino acids: CASSLGGPTEAFF. Here the CDR3 DNA reads TGTGCCAGCAGCTTGGGAGGTCCCACTGAAGCTTTCTTT.

The chain combines TRBV12-5 with TRBJ2-1; D perhaps matches TRBD1 (5 bases). Germline CDR1 LGHNT, CDR2 FRNRAP. Trimming took 5 bases from V and 5 from J, leaving 16 bases between them. CDR3 length equals 15 residues. The CDR3 nucleotides are TGTGCTAGTGGTACTGCAGGGCTATCTAACAATGAGCAGTTCTTC. As protein: CASGTAGLSNNEQFF.

The rearrangement links TRBV11-2 to TRBJ1-3; maybe TRBD1 (5 bases). In germline, CDR1 is SGHAT, CDR2 FQNNGV. The CDR3 length is 15 residues. The ends were cut back, 4 bases at V and 0 bases at J, with 10 bases in the middle. CDR3 protein: CASSSRVPSGNTIYF. CDR3 DNA: TGTGCCAGCAGCTCCAGGGTCCCCTCTGGAAACACCATATATTTT.

The V call is TRBV7-6, the J call TRBJ2-4; 8 bases fit TRBD1. The CDR3 is 13 amino acids. Germline assignment: CDR1 SGHVS and CDR2 FNYEAQ. With 1 base clipped from V and 8 bases from J, the junction kept 1 base outside the gene matches. In DNA form, the CDR3 reads TGTGCCAGCAGCTTAGACAGGGGGGACATTCAGTACTTC. It specifies CASSLDRGDIQYF.

This clone was recorded once. J is TRBJ1-2 and V is TRBV19; D call uncertain. Germline CDR1 reads LNHDA; CDR2 reads SQIVND (reference sequence). The V gene lost 0 bases and the J gene lost 8 bases, with 13 bases spanning the gap. The CDR3 is made up of 14 amino acids. The CDR3 region is CASSIDRNSQGYTF. CDR3 nucleotide sequence: TGTGCCAGTAGTATAGATCGGAACAGTCAAGGCTACACCTTC.

The V and J genes are TRBV28 and TRBJ2-3; 8 nucleotides match TRBD2. The CDR3 loop spans 16 amino acids. After removal of 3 bases from V and 2 bases from J, the junction contained 7 bases not matched to a gene. The germline gives CDR1 MDHEN, CDR2 SYDVKM. CDR3 DNA sequence: TGTGCCAGCAGTTTCTCCGAGCGGGGGCTCACAGATACGCAGTATTTT. Translation: CASSFSERGLTDTQYF.

This clone was detected only once. This chain links TRBV6-4 with TRBJ2-1, with 10 bases identical to TRBD2. This CDR3 is 17 amino acids long. From germline, CDR1 is MRHNA and CDR2 SNTAGT. The trim removed 0 bases at V and 7 bases at J, leaving 9 bases unmatched. The CDR3 DNA sequence: TGTGCCAGCAGTGACTCGCGGGCTAGCGGGAGAGGTAATGAGCAGTTCTTC. Translating it yields CASSDSRASGRGNEQFF.

The V and J genes are TRBV6-6 and TRBJ1-3; TRBD1 is a possible D gene (5 bases). Trimming shortened V by 6 bases and J by 0 bases, and 9 bases separated the two germline ends. Germline V gene sequence: CDR1 MNHNY, CDR2 SVGAGI (reference sequence). CDR3 length: 14 residues. CDR3 nucleotides: TGTGCCAGCAGCTGGACAAACTCTGGAAACACCATATATTTT. This encodes CASSWTNSGNTIYF.

The chain carries TRBV10-3 and TRBJ2-2; a weak D match, TRBD2 (6 bases). The CDR3 is made up of 16 amino acids. The V end lost 2 bases, the J end lost 2 bases, and 12 bases lay between the germline ends. Germline V gives CDR1 ENHRY, CDR2 SYGVKD. For the CDR3, the DNA is TGTGCCATCAGTGAGCTCGGGGGAGCAAACACCGGGGAGCTGTTTTTT. It is translated as CAISELGGANTGELFF.

The count of this clone is one. The chain joins TRBV6-2 or TRBV6-3 to TRBJ2-4; TRBD2 agrees at 12 bases. Trimming took 0 bases from V and 1 from J; bases not matched to a gene: 10. CDR1 MNHEY and CDR2 SVGEGT come from the germline V gene. The CDR3 has 20 residues. The CDR3 is CASSYSRLAGGPMAKNIQYF. The CDR3, as DNA: TGTGCCAGCAGTTACTCGCGGCTAGCGGGGGGGCCGATGGCCAAAAACATTCAGTACTTC.

This chain joins TRBV4-2 and TRBJ2-1; 15 bases line up with TRBD2. V lost 6 bases to trimming and J lost 2 bases; unmatched junction nucleotides: 8. CDR3 length: 18 residues. Looked up from germline, CDR1 is LGHNA and CDR2 is YNFKEQ. This CDR3 reads CASRPPWTSGGAYNEQFF. Here the CDR3 DNA reads TGTGCCAGCAGGCCTCCTTGGACTAGCGGGGGGGCCTACAATGAGCAGTTCTTC.

This sequence joins TRBV19 and TRBJ1-3; no reliable D call. CDR3 length equals 13 residues. Germline assignment: CDR1 LNHDA and CDR2 SQIVND (reference sequence). V was trimmed by 3 bases and J by 8 bases, leaving 11 bases between them. The CDR3 region is CASSIQGRDTIYF. The CDR3 region has the DNA TGTGCCAGTAGTATTCAAGGGAGAGACACCATATATTTT. The variable domain in full, with the rest retrieved from reference TRBV19 and TRBJ1-3, is DGGITQSPKYLFRKEGQNVTLSCEQNLNHDAMYWYRQDPGQGLRLIYYSQIVNDFQKGDIAEGYSVSREKKESFPLTVTSAQKNPTAFYLCASSIQGRDTIYFGEGSWLTVV.

The rearrangement links TRBV30 to TRBJ1-4, with D unresolved. From germline, CDR1 is GTSNPN and CDR2 SVGIG (reference sequence). V was shortened by 3 bases and J by 2 bases, with 10 bases between the two germline ends. This CDR3 has 14 residues. The CDR3, as DNA: TGTGCCTGGAGCCCGGACTCTACTAATGAAAAACTGTTTTTT. Residues: CAWSPDSTNEKLFF.

The gene calls are TRBV6-5 and TRBJ2-6, with D tentatively TRBD1 (5 bases). The germline V and J ends were trimmed by 0 bases and 2 bases, with 8 bases remaining between them. The germline gives CDR1 MNHEY, CDR2 SVGAGI. The CDR3 runs 16 residues. CDR3 coding DNA: TGTGCCAGCAGTTACTCGGGGCCTACTGGGGCCAACGTCCTGACTTTC. Its translation: CASSYSGPTGANVLTF.

The chain employs TRBV23-1 and TRBJ1-2; TRBD1 aligns across 9 bases. TRBV23-1 is treated as an ORF (open reading frame) with a function not yet certain. The CDR3 sequence is 16 residues long. Trimming at V came to 0 bases and at J to 2 bases, leaving 4 bases not matched to a gene. CDR3 DNA: TGCGCCAGCAGTCAATCCAGACAGGGGGAGAACTATGGCTACACCTTC. It translates to CASSQSRQGENYGYTF.

In nucleotides, the CDR3 is TGCGCCAGCAGCCGCACGACTAGCATACACAATGAGCAGTTCTTC. It specifies CASSRTTSIHNEQFF. The V and J genes are TRBV4-3 and TRBJ2-1, with 7 bases that match TRBD2. From germline, CDR1 is LGHNA and CDR2 YSLEER. This CDR3 spans 15 amino acids. V gave up 4 bases and J gave up 5 bases; unmatched junction bases: 8.

The gene calls are TRBV10-3 and TRBJ2-7, with 9 bases fitting TRBD2. Per germline, CDR1 ENHRY and CDR2 SYGVKD. The ends lost 2 bases at V and 6 bases at J; junction bases unmatched: 8. This CDR3 contains 15 residues. The DNA of the CDR3 is TGTGCCATCAGTGAGGGGGCGGGACTAGCCGCCGAGCAGTACTTC. This sequence encodes CAISEGAGLAAEQYF.

The J gene is TRBJ1-2, the V gene TRBV6-2 or TRBV6-3; 8 positions agree with TRBD1. The CDR3 sequence is 15 residues long. Germline assignment: CDR1 MNHEY and CDR2 SVGEGT. The J segment lost 4 bases and the V segment lost 2 bases, leaving 6 bases of the junction unmatched. The CDR3 DNA sequence: TGTGCCAGCAGTTACGAGGGACAGGAACCCTATGGCTACACCTTC. It yields the protein CASSYEGQEPYGYTF.

The chain couples TRBV5-1 to TRBJ2-1; 7 positions agree with TRBD2. Trimming at V came to 2 bases and at J to 7 bases, leaving 9 bases not matched to a gene. This CDR3 is 15 amino acids long. Germline V lookup: CDR1 SGHRS, CDR2 YFSETQ. The CDR3 spells CASSLSMRETNEQFF. The CDR3 bases are TGCGCCAGCAGCTTATCGATGCGGGAGACTAATGAGCAGTTCTTC.

The table lists this clone with a count of one. This chain joins TRBV27 and TRBJ1-4; 7 positions match TRBD1. CDR3 length: 15 amino acids. V shed 5 bases, J shed 7 bases, and the junction held 10 bases outside the gene matches. Germline assignment: CDR1 MNHEY and CDR2 SMNVEV (reference sequence). CDR3 residues: CASSPSTGVGEKLFF. DNA of the CDR3: TGTGCCAGCAGTCCTTCCACAGGGGTGGGTGAAAAACTGTTTTTT.

The rearrangement links TRBV19 to TRBJ1-5; 11 bases match TRBD1. The CDR3 covers 13 residues. Germline assignment: CDR1 LNHDA and CDR2 SQIVND (reference sequence). After removal of 1 base from V and 16 bases from J, the junction contained 6 bases not matched to a gene. The CDR3 spells CASSIVGQGGFHF. For the CDR3, the DNA is TGTGCCAGTAGTATAGTGGGACAGGGGGGCTTTCATTTT.